This T cell receptor beta chain was captured in a study of response to subunit inactivated influenza vaccine. At least ten counts were recorded for this clonotype. Its cognate antigen is unknown. One entry per CDR3 protein results from TCRdb running MiXCR on the RT-PCR reads. Here the sample spans hundreds of thousands of distinct CDR3 sequences, approximately 7.6% being singletons. Study conclusions and caveats: Researchers suggested that each seasonal influenza vaccination recruits few new T cells.

The junction had 6 bases not matched to a gene; V was cut back by 0 bases and J by 4 bases. Germline CDR1 DFQATT, CDR2 SNEGSKA (reference sequence). The CDR3 totals 16 residues. This chain uses TRBV20-1 with TRBJ2-3; 11 nucleotides align to TRBD2. This clonotype was obtained from a man aged 45 to 70 who received an inactivated influenza vaccine. The sample consisted of PBMCs from blood, taken roughly 24 months after vaccination. The CDR3 region has the DNA TGCAGTGCTAGAGATTCTAGCGGGAGGTGGTCAGATACGCAGTATTTT. Its translation is CSARDSSGRWSDTQYF.